What follows are 9 T cell receptor beta chains derived from one specimen sequenced in a study of Graves' ophthalmopathy and Graves' hyperthyroidism. Scientists amplified the TCR beta CDR3 regions from RNA transcripts. Second-round multiplex PCR came after a first-round RT-PCR that employed HTBI primers. In TCRdb, the multiplex PCR reads were re-called with MiXCR into one record per CDR3 protein. The sample comprises 300,000 to 400,000 distinct CDR3 sequences, about a sixth of which are singletons, and roughly 2.4% rests with the top ten. Sequencing was carried out using peripheral blood. Source of these receptors: an adult woman with stable Graves' hyperthyroidism.

The V gene is TRBV7-9, the J gene TRBJ1-2; D is unclear. V lost 2 bases to trimming and J lost 8 bases, with 6 bases between them. Germline CDR1 and CDR2: SEHNR and FQNEAQ (reference sequence). This CDR3 has 11 amino acids. The CDR3 DNA reads TGTGCCAGCAGCTTAAGGGTGGGCTACACCTTC. Translation gives CASSLRVGYTF.

This clonotype was detected ten times or more. The genes are TRBV20-1 and TRBJ2-5, with a possible D match to TRBD2 (6 bases). CDR1 is DFQATT, CDR2 SNEGSKA, per germline (reference sequence). V was clipped by 5 bases and J by 5 bases, with 18 bases between them. This CDR3 spans 14 amino acids. The CDR3 protein is CSAFDSEGLETQYF. The DNA for the CDR3 is TGCAGTGCTTTCGACTCGGAGGGCCTGGAGACCCAGTACTTC.

This clonotype has ten or more counts. V gene TRBV6-4 combines with J gene TRBJ1-3, with D unclear. Germline V lookup: CDR1 MRHNA, CDR2 SNTAGT. Trimming cost V 9 bases and J 3 bases, with 6 bases left between them. The CDR3 is 11 residues long. The CDR3 DNA follows: TGTGCCAGTTCCCGTGGAAACACCATATATTTT. Translation: CASSRGNTIYF.

Concerning this clonotype itself: Just one base apart from a much larger clone, this may be a read error. The rearrangement uses TRBV11-2 and TRBJ1-3; perhaps TRBD1 as D (5 bases). Germline V CDR1 and CDR2: SGHAT, FQNNGV. V gave up 3 bases and J gave up 0 bases, with 9 bases separating them. CDR3 length: 15 amino acids. The CDR3 DNA is TGTGCCAGCAGCTTTGAGGGGAGCTCTGGAAACACCATATATTTT. Residues: CASSFEGSSGNTIYF.

The V gene is TRBV11-2, the J gene TRBJ2-7; weak D call: TRBD2 (6 bases). This CDR3 spans 13 amino acids. Germline lookup yields CDR1 SGHAT and CDR2 FQNNGV. V shed 4 bases and J shed 3 bases, with 10 bases lying between them. The CDR3 nucleotides are TGTGCCAGCAGCTACCTTAGCGGCTACGAGCAGTACTTC. It translates to CASSYLSGYEQYF.

This clonotype was picked up many times. The J gene is TRBJ1-1, the V gene TRBV29-1; no reliable D call. CDR3 length: 12 residues. Germline CDR1 SQVTM, CDR2 ANQGSEA. V was cut by 3 bases and J by 0 bases, with 5 bases left in between. In nucleotides, the CDR3 is TGCAGCGTTGATCGCGTGAACACTGAAGCTTTCTTT. Translation: CSVDRVNTEAFF.

Concerning this clonotype itself: A read error is possible here, since a much larger clone lies one base away. The J gene is TRBJ2-7, the V gene TRBV11-1; D ambiguous. This CDR3 region has 14 residues. CDR1 is SGHAT and CDR2 is FQDESV in the germline V gene (reference sequence). CDR3 loop: CASSLGWGTYGQYF. The CDR3 DNA sequence: TGTGCCAGCAGCCTAGGGTGGGGAACCTACGGGCAGTACTTC. The full variable domain, its missing parts supplied by reference TRBV11-1 and TRBJ2-7, is EAEVAQSPRYKITEKSQAVAFWCDPISGHATLYWYRQILGQGPELLVQFQDESVVDDSQLPKDRFSAERLKGVDSTLKIQPAELGDSAMYLCASSLGWGTYGQYFGPGTRLTVT.

This clonotype was picked up one time. This chain joins TRBV25-1 and TRBJ2-7; D gene ambiguous. The CDR3 extends over 13 amino acids. Germline V gene sequence: CDR1 MGHDK, CDR2 SYGVNS. V was shortened by 6 bases and J by 2 bases, with 11 bases between the two germline ends. CDR3 sequence reads: CASSDPITYEQYF. For the CDR3, the DNA is TGTGCCAGCAGCGATCCCATTACCTACGAGCAGTACTTC.

This clonotype occurred many times. The gene calls are TRBV20-1 and TRBJ2-7; 11 nucleotides match TRBD2. Trimming at V came to 6 bases and at J to 2 bases, leaving 12 bases not matched to a gene. The CDR3 totals 16 residues. The germline gives CDR1 DFQATT, CDR2 SNEGSKA (reference sequence). The CDR3 spells CSARPTYSGRAYEQYF. CDR3 DNA: TGCAGTGCCCGCCCCACATATAGCGGGAGGGCCTACGAGCAGTACTTC.